This entry lists 26 T cell receptor beta chains sequenced from one sample in a study of Graves' ophthalmopathy and Graves' hyperthyroidism. Amplification of the TCR beta CDR3 regions used RNA transcripts (as template). After a first-round RT-PCR with HTBI primers, a second-round multiplex PCR was run. TCRdb re-analysed the multiplex PCR reads in MiXCR, keeping a single row per CDR3 protein. The sample has around 520,000 distinct CDR3 sequences; about two fifths are singletons. The sequenced sample consisted of peripheral blood or thyroid tissue (not recorded which). These receptors were taken from an adult man with Graves' hyperthyroidism.

J is TRBJ1-2 and V is TRBV5-1; no definite D call. This CDR3 is built from 14 residues. CDR1 is SGHRS, CDR2 YFSETQ, per germline. Trimming took off 0 bases at V and 4 bases at J, with 10 bases between the two ends. DNA for the CDR3: TGCGCCAGCAGCTTGGAAATAGGGAGCTATGGCTACACCTTC. Its translation: CASSLEIGSYGYTF.

This chain connects TRBV10-3 to TRBJ1-5; D unclear. The CDR3 contains 13 residues. The V end lost 1 base, the J end lost 9 bases, and 10 bases lay between the germline ends. The V gene's germline CDR1 is ENHRY and CDR2 SYGVKD. CDR3 amino acids: CAISEWTDGPQHF. In nucleotides, the CDR3 is TGTGCCATCAGTGAGTGGACCGATGGGCCCCAGCATTTT.

The chain recombines TRBV29-1 with TRBJ1-2; D perhaps matches TRBD1 (5 bases). The ends were cut back, 8 bases at V and 0 bases at J, with 22 bases in the middle. The CDR3 extends over 16 amino acids. Germline V gene lookup returns CDR1 SQVTM and CDR2 ANQGSEA. The CDR3 loop reads CSPARDFADTNYGYTF. Written as DNA, the CDR3 is TGCAGCCCCGCGAGGGACTTCGCAGACACTAACTATGGCTACACCTTC.

This clonotype was observed at least ten times. The genes are TRBV11-2 and TRBJ2-7; TRBD1 aligns across 8 bases. Germline trimming cut 5 bases from V and 1 base from J; bases unmatched to any gene: 13. The length of the CDR3 is 17 residues. Germline V gene lookup returns CDR1 SGHAT and CDR2 FQNNGV. CDR3 coding DNA: TGTGCCAGCAGCCGTAACACAGGGGGTAGTTGGTCCTACGAGCAGTACTTC. Translating gives CASSRNTGGSWSYEQYF.

V is TRBV6-5 and J is TRBJ2-1, with 11 bases that match TRBD2. The CDR3 has 17 residues. The V and J ends lost 2 bases and 9 bases, in that order; junction bases with no gene match: 12. CDR1 is MNHEY, CDR2 SVGAGI, per germline. The CDR3 reads CASSYVSVAGGPSEQFF. The CDR3 bases are TGTGCCAGCAGTTACGTGTCGGTAGCGGGAGGGCCATCTGAGCAGTTCTTC.

The table lists this clonotype with a few counts. The CDR3 nucleotides read TGCGCCAGCAGCCGGGACATCCTATCCTACGAGCAGTACTTC. This gives the protein CASSRDILSYEQYF. The V gene is TRBV4-1, the J gene TRBJ2-7; D is possibly TRBD1 (6 bases). CDR1 and CDR2 (germline): MGHRA, YSYEKL. Between the trimmed V and J ends, which lost 4 bases and 1 base, there was a span of 11 bases. The CDR3 runs to 14 residues.

The chain carries TRBV12-3 or TRBV12-4 and TRBJ2-7; perhaps TRBD1 as D (6 bases). The ends were cut back, 5 bases at V and 5 bases at J, with 16 bases in the middle. CDR3 length: 14 amino acids. The CDR3 DNA reads as TGTGCCAGCAGTCTTTTCCAGGGGCGGAACGAGCAGTACTTC. Its translation is CASSLFQGRNEQYF.

The chain carries TRBV5-1 and TRBJ2-7; 8 nucleotides line up with TRBD1. Matching the DNA end better, TRBJ2-4 makes the J call doubtful. Germline assignment: CDR1 SGHRS and CDR2 YFSETQ. The CDR3 runs 17 residues. DNA of the CDR3: TGCGCCAGCAGCTTGGGGACAGGGTTGTCATTGGGCAACATTCAGTACTTC. Its protein is CASSLGTGLSLGNIQYF.

The rearrangement links TRBV29-1 to TRBJ1-1; the match to TRBD1 covers 12 bases. CDR3 length: 13 residues. V shed 4 bases, J shed 10 bases, and the junction held 7 bases outside the gene matches. From germline, CDR1 is SQVTM and CDR2 ANQGSEA. The CDR3 region is CSVVRDRGRIAFF. In DNA form, the CDR3 reads TGCAGCGTTGTCCGGGACAGGGGGCGCATAGCTTTCTTT.

The chain is built from TRBV25-1 and TRBJ2-2, with D unresolved. The length of the CDR3 is 14 residues. Germline lookup yields CDR1 MGHDK and CDR2 SYGVNS. V shed 5 bases and J shed 4 bases, with 11 bases lying between them. The CDR3 DNA sequence: TGTGCCAGCAGTTTACGGCAGAGCACCGGGGAGCTGTTTTTT. Its translation: CASSLRQSTGELFF.

The CDR3 DNA reads TGTGCCAGCAGCTTGGAGCAAGGACAGGACCTTTTCGGCTACACCTTC. It specifies CASSLEQGQDLFGYTF. The chain combines TRBV7-9 with TRBJ1-2; 7 bases match TRBD1. The CDR3 extends over 16 amino acids. In germline, CDR1 is SEHNR, CDR2 FQNEAQ (reference sequence). J gave up 8 bases and V 3 bases, and 15 bases lay outside the gene matches. The whole variable domain, filled in from reference TRBV7-9 and TRBJ1-2, reads DTGVSQNPRHKITKRGQNVTFRCDPISEHNRLYWYRQTLGQGPEFLTYFQNEAQLEKSRLLSDRFSAERPKGSFSTLEIQRTEQGDSAMYLCASSLEQGQDLFGYTFGSGTRLTVV.

This clonotype was counted ten times or more. This rearrangement joins TRBV7-9 to TRBJ2-7; no clear D. The CDR3 runs 12 residues. Germline V gene lookup returns CDR1 SEHNR and CDR2 FQNEAQ (reference sequence). Trimming shortened V by 5 bases and J by 1 base, and 6 bases separated the two germline ends. CDR3 sequence (DNA): TGTGCCAGCAGCCCAGTGTCCTACGAGCAGTACTTC. Translated: CASSPVSYEQYF.

Ten or more counts support this clonotype. The chain recombines TRBV7-9 with TRBJ2-7, with 10 bases aligning to TRBD1. CDR1 is SEHNR and CDR2 is FQNEAQ in the germline V gene (reference sequence). CDR3 length equals 15 residues. J lost 2 bases, V lost 5 bases, and 6 bases had no gene match. The CDR3: CASSLGQGLPYEQYF. DNA for the CDR3: TGTGCCAGCAGCCTGGGACAGGGGTTGCCCTACGAGCAGTACTTC. The full variable domain, its missing parts supplied by reference TRBV7-9 and TRBJ2-7, is DTGVSQNPRHKITKRGQNVTFRCDPISEHNRLYWYRQTLGQGPEFLTYFQNEAQLEKSRLLSDRFSAERPKGSFSTLEIQRTEQGDSAMYLCASSLGQGLPYEQYFGPGTRLTVT.

In its sample, this clonotype was seen a few times. The chain employs TRBV28 and TRBJ2-2, with D unresolved. Germline CDR1 MDHEN, CDR2 SYDVKM. The CDR3 is 14 residues long. Trimming removed 6 bases at V and 7 bases at J, with 15 bases between. CDR3 DNA sequence: TGTGCCAGCAGGGGCGAGTGGTACGGCGGGGAGCTGTTTTTT. Its translation: CASRGEWYGGELFF.

This chain links TRBV7-9 with TRBJ1-2; D perhaps matches TRBD1 (5 bases). With 5 bases removed from V and 1 base from J, the gap between germline ends came to 14 bases. The germline CDR1 and CDR2 sequences are SEHNR and FQNEAQ (reference sequence). The CDR3 is 15 amino acids. The CDR3, as DNA: TGTGCCAGCAGCCAAGATCGGGGGGATAACTATGGCTACACCTTC. This gives the protein CASSQDRGDNYGYTF.

J is TRBJ2-7 and V is TRBV7-3, with a possible D match to TRBD1 (5 bases). Germline CDR1 SGHTA, CDR2 FQGTGA. This CDR3 has 15 amino acids. V shed 0 bases and J shed 7 bases, with 16 bases lying between them. CDR3 region: CASSLTGQGYNEQYF. The CDR3 DNA reads TGTGCCAGCAGCTTAACGGGCCAGGGCTACAATGAGCAGTACTTC.

As concerns this clonotype: Since the CDR3 does not end with the conserved phenylalanine or tryptophan, this likely comes from a read error. This chain's CDR3 is CASRHQPGPPNTEAFL. The CDR3 nucleotides read TGTGCCAGTAGACACCAACCAGGGCCCCCGAACACTGAAGCTTTCCTT. The chain recombines TRBV19 with TRBJ1-1; maybe TRBD1 (5 bases). Germline lookup yields CDR1 LNHDA and CDR2 SQIVND (reference sequence). The CDR3 is made up of 16 amino acids. The germline V and J ends were trimmed by 6 bases and 1 base, with 18 bases remaining between them.

This clonotype was counted at least ten times. The genes are TRBV20-1 and TRBJ1-5; maybe TRBD1 (6 bases). CDR3 size: 13 residues. Germline CDR1 and CDR2: DFQATT and SNEGSKA (reference sequence). Trimming stripped 3 bases from V and 11 bases from J, with 17 bases between. CDR3 nucleotide sequence: TGCAGTGCTAGGGAAACAGGGCCCTCGGCCCAGCATTTT. Protein product: CSARETGPSAQHF.

To note about this clonotype: A much larger clone is a single base away; this may be a read error. V usage is TRBV10-3 and J usage is TRBJ1-1; D may be TRBD1 (6 bases). CDR3 length: 15 amino acids. Trimming took off 0 bases at V and 5 bases at J, with 13 bases between the two ends. The germline V gene has CDR1 ENHRY and CDR2 SYGVKD. Written as DNA, the CDR3 is TGTGCCATCAGTGAGTCTTCACAGGGTGGGACTGAAGCTTTCTTT. Residues: CAISESSQGGTEAFF.

With regard to this clonotype: Given a much more abundant clone one base away, this may be a read error. The chain combines TRBV20-1 with TRBJ2-7; D is ambiguous. Germline V lookup: CDR1 DFQATT, CDR2 SNEGSKA (reference sequence). V lost 0 bases to trimming and J lost 0 bases, with 9 bases between them. CDR3 length equals 14 residues. CDR3 DNA sequence: TGCAGTGCTAGAGATGGGGTTCACTCCTACGAGCAGTACTTC. Translation: CSARDGVHSYEQYF.

The rearrangement uses TRBV5-1 and TRBJ2-5; D is undetermined. The CDR3 loop spans 15 amino acids. The V end was cut by 0 bases, the J end by 3 bases, with 12 bases between. Germline-derived CDR1 and CDR2 are SGHRS and YFSETQ. This chain's CDR3 is CASSLEGRPKETQYF. The CDR3 DNA follows: TGCGCCAGCAGCTTGGAAGGGCGTCCTAAAGAGACCCAGTACTTC.

Many counts were recorded for this clonotype. The V and J genes are TRBV5-5 and TRBJ2-5; D is perhaps TRBD1 (7 bases). V was trimmed by 0 bases and J by 4 bases, leaving 13 bases between them. This CDR3 has 15 residues. CDR1 and CDR2 (germline): SGHKS, YYEKEE (reference sequence). Here the CDR3 DNA reads TGTGCCAGCAGCTTGGGACTAGGGGGCGGAGAGACCCAGTACTTC. This sequence encodes CASSLGLGGGETQYF.

Worth noting for this clonotype: A much larger clone differs from this one at a single base, so this may be a read error. The chain uses TRBV2 and TRBJ1-6; no clear D gene. This CDR3 region has 13 residues. Germline CDR1 and CDR2: SNHLY and FYNNEI. CDR3 sequence (DNA): TGTGCATGCGGGCGCTCCTATAATTCACCCCTCCACTTT. Encoded protein: CACGRSYNSPLHF.

The chain employs TRBV2 and TRBJ2-6, with 11 bases aligning to TRBD2. V was pared by 6 bases and J by 3 bases, with 16 bases of the junction left unmatched. CDR1 is SNHLY and CDR2 is FYNNEI in the germline V gene. The CDR3 loop spans 20 amino acids. CDR3 amino acids: CASSLGLAGRTGDGANVLTF. CDR3 nucleotides: TGTGCCAGCAGCTTAGGACTAGCGGGCAGGACAGGGGATGGGGCCAACGTCCTGACTTTC.

This clonotype was counted ten times or more. The chain recombines TRBV2 with TRBJ2-5, with no clear D. V lost 10 bases to trimming and J lost 1 base, with 10 bases between them. Germline CDR1 and CDR2: SNHLY and FYNNEI. The CDR3 contains 12 residues. CDR3 DNA sequence: TGTGCCACGACGGTATTCCAAGAGACCCAGTACTTC. It specifies CATTVFQETQYF.

With respect to this clonotype: Germline is not matched at one junction end, which may reflect a read error. The chain recombines TRBV12-3 or TRBV12-4 with TRBJ1-5; 9 bases agree with TRBD1. CDR3 size: 15 residues. The CDR3: CASRLVDRGNQPRHF. CDR3 coding DNA: TGTGCCAGCAGATTAGTCGACAGGGGGAATCAGCCCCGGCATTTT.